This passage covers 13 T cell receptor beta chains from one sample sequenced in a study of T cell responses to AZD1222 COVID-19 vaccine. Using immunoSEQ multiplex PCR, the repertoire was profiled, and TCRdb retains in-frame clones only, with some absent. The table records more than 95,000 clones, around 87% of them present only once. The material sequenced was peripheral blood, taken on day 0 of AZD1222 vaccination. Receptor source: an adult in good health.

The CDR3 loop is CASSRSSGSYEQYF. CDR3 nucleotide sequence: TGCGCCAGCAGCAGAAGTAGCGGGTCCTACGAGCAGTACTTC. This chain joins TRBV5-1 and TRBJ2-7; 7 nucleotides line up with TRBD2. Germline CDR1 and CDR2: SGHRS and YFSETQ. With 4 bases clipped from V and 1 base from J, the junction kept 5 bases outside the gene matches. This CDR3 region has 14 residues. The full variable domain, in which reference TRBV5-1 and TRBJ2-7 provide the parts outside the CDR3, is KAGVTQTPRYLIKTRGQQVTLSCSPISGHRSVSWYQQTPGQGLQFLFEYFSETQRNKGNFPGRFSGRQFSNSRSEMNVSTLELGDSALYLCASSRSSGSYEQYFGPGTRLTVT.

This clone was detected a few times. The V gene is TRBV5-8, the J gene TRBJ1-5; 7 bases match TRBD1. Per germline, CDR1 SGHTS and CDR2 YDEGEE. Trimming at V came to 4 bases and at J to 4 bases, leaving 11 bases not matched to a gene. The CDR3 spans 16 residues. The chain's CDR3 is CASSVPWGQINQPQHF. Here the CDR3 DNA reads TGTGCCAGCAGCGTACCTTGGGGACAGATTAATCAGCCCCAGCATTTT.

The CDR3 DNA sequence: TGTGCCTGGAGTGGGTCGGGGCAGGGGTATCAGCCCCAGCATTTT. This encodes CAWSGSGQGYQPQHF. This chain connects TRBV30 to TRBJ1-5, with D possibly being TRBD1 (6 bases). CDR1 GTSNPN and CDR2 SVGIG come from the germline V gene (reference sequence). This CDR3 is 15 amino acids long. V was trimmed by 1 base and J by 5 bases, leaving 15 bases between them.

The J gene is TRBJ2-7, the V gene TRBV12-3 or TRBV12-4; D possibly corresponds to TRBD1 (5 bases). V shed 6 bases and J shed 0 bases, with 9 bases lying between them. This CDR3 region has 13 residues. The CDR3, as DNA: TGTGCCAGCAGGGATCAGGGCTCCTACGAGCAGTACTTC. Its translation is CASRDQGSYEQYF.

The CDR3 protein is CASSEVPRHGYTF. The CDR3 region has the DNA TGTGCCAGCAGTGAGGTCCCGAGGCATGGCTACACCTTC. The V and J genes are TRBV6-1 and TRBJ1-2; no definite D call. Trimming left V 3 bases short and J 6 bases short, with 11 bases between. The CDR3 sequence is 13 residues long. Per germline, CDR1 MNHNS and CDR2 SASEGT.

V usage is TRBV4-3 and J usage is TRBJ2-7; the D is unclear. Germline V gene data show CDR1 as LGHNA and CDR2 as YSLEER. The CDR3 spans 15 residues. V was trimmed by 0 bases and J by 2 bases, leaving 11 bases between them. CDR3 nucleotides: TGCGCCAGCAGCCAAGATCAAGCAAACCCCTACGAGCAGTACTTC. Its translation: CASSQDQANPYEQYF.

The CDR3 loop reads CASSEQGTIGNTIYF. The CDR3 DNA sequence: TGTGCCAGCAGCGAACAGGGGACCATTGGAAACACCATATATTTT. The chain is built from TRBV9 and TRBJ1-3; the match to TRBD1 covers 7 bases. The V segment lost 3 bases and the J segment 3 bases; nucleotides outside the gene matches: 6. This CDR3 has 15 residues. In germline, CDR1 is SGDLS, CDR2 YYNGEE.

Points on this clone: Other nucleotide sequences in the sample specify the same CDR3. V gene TRBV2 combines with J gene TRBJ2-7; 14 bases agree with TRBD2. The V segment lost 3 bases and the J segment 7 bases; nucleotides outside the gene matches: 2. The CDR3 spans 14 residues. Looked up from germline, CDR1 is SNHLY and CDR2 is FYNNEI. CDR3 coding DNA: TGTGCCAGCAGTGAGACTAGCGGGAGGGGGGAGCAGTACTTC. It encodes CASSETSGRGEQYF.

This clone was seen once. The V call is TRBV7-9, the J call TRBJ2-1; D is ambiguous. Trimming shortened V by 1 base and J by 10 bases, and 11 bases separated the two germline ends. CDR3 length: 13 residues. Per germline, CDR1 SEHNR and CDR2 FQNEAQ (reference sequence). The CDR3 region has the DNA TGTGCCAGCAGCTTAGTTTCGAGAGCCGAGCAGTTCTTC. This gives the protein CASSLVSRAEQFF.

V usage is TRBV7-9 and J usage is TRBJ2-7; D unclear. Germline CDR1 reads SEHNR; CDR2 reads FQNEAQ (reference sequence). V shed 4 bases and J shed 1 base, with 11 bases lying between them. The CDR3 contains 14 residues. CDR3: CASSYSTVSYEQYF. The CDR3 DNA is TGTGCCAGCAGCTACAGCACAGTGTCCTACGAGCAGTACTTC. The variable domain in full, completed from reference TRBV7-9 and TRBJ2-7, reads DTGVSQNPRHKITKRGQNVTFRCDPISEHNRLYWYRQTLGQGPEFLTYFQNEAQLEKSRLLSDRFSAERPKGSFSTLEIQRTEQGDSAMYLCASSYSTVSYEQYFGPGTRLTVT.

In nucleotides, the CDR3 is TGTGCCAGCAGCTTGGTGGGACAGGGCGGCCCCGAGCAGTACTTC. Protein product: CASSLVGQGGPEQYF. The chain joins TRBV5-4 to TRBJ2-7; 9 bases map to TRBD1. With V trimmed by 0 bases and J by 6 bases, 7 bases remained unmatched. Germline-derived CDR1 and CDR2 are SGHNT and YYREEE (reference sequence). CDR3 length equals 15 residues.

The genes are TRBV14 and TRBJ2-1; no firm D call. Germline values: CDR1 SGHDN, CDR2 FVKESK. V lost 3 bases and J 3 bases, leaving 9 bases between the germline ends. The CDR3 totals 14 residues. Written as DNA, the CDR3 is TGTGCCAGCAGCCAGACGGACGGCTACAATGAGCAGTTCTTC. Translation gives CASSQTDGYNEQFF.

The chain has TRBV6-5 and TRBJ1-1; a possible D gene is TRBD1 (6 bases). CDR1 MNHEY and CDR2 SVGAGI come from the germline V gene. V was clipped by 6 bases and J by 1 base, with 15 bases between them. The CDR3 contains 15 residues. The CDR3 loop reads CASRDTGSPNTEAFF. The CDR3 coding sequence is TGTGCCAGCAGGGATACAGGGTCGCCGAACACTGAAGCTTTCTTT.